What follows are 29 T cell receptor beta chains derived from one specimen sequenced in a study of type 1 and type 2 diabetes patients (dated by TCRdb to the mid-2010s). Sequencing instrument: Illumina MiSeq. Genomic DNA from sorted T cell subsets was used as template for TCRbeta CDR3 amplification. Multiplex PCR with 30 forward and 13 reverse primers amplified the TCRbeta CDR3 region. TCRdb trimmed the raw reads at Q25, called clones with MiXCR and kept productive beta chains. Identical CDR3 proteins give one entry, which carries the most common genes and DNA. The sample records 250,000 or so distinct CDR3 sequences, roughly 50% of which are singletons. Together, the top ten hold approximately 15% of the sample. Source material: peripheral blood mononuclear cells (PBMCs). Every receptor here comes from a man aged 18 to 30 with type 2 diabetes.

Note on this clonotype: The junction shows a germline mismatch at one end, possibly a read error. V usage is TRBV6-9 and J usage is TRBJ1-1; 7 nucleotides align to TRBD1. The germline gives CDR1 MNHGY, CDR2 SVAAGI. This CDR3 is built from 15 residues. The CDR3 DNA is TGTGCCATCAGTGGCCAGGGGGGAATGAACACTGAAGCTTTCTTT. Amino acid sequence: CAISGQGGMNTEAFF.

V and J are TRBV7-3 and TRBJ2-1; 8 bases line up with TRBD1. Germline V gene sequence: CDR1 SGHTA, CDR2 FQGTGA. With V trimmed by 4 bases and J by 13 bases, 3 bases remained unmatched. CDR3 length: 11 amino acids. As DNA, the CDR3 is TGTGCCAGCAGCTCGCAGGGGGCCCAGTTCTTC. Translated: CASSSQGAQFF.

The chain carries TRBV12-3 or TRBV12-4 and TRBJ2-7; D might be TRBD1 or TRBD2, each matching 5 bases. This CDR3 has 14 amino acids. Trimming shortened V by 4 bases and J by 6 bases, and 16 bases separated the two germline ends. The CDR3 here is CASSYGTTRGEQYF. The CDR3 DNA reads as TGTGCCAGCAGTTACGGGACCACTCGCGGCGAGCAGTACTTC.

The J gene is TRBJ1-1, the V gene TRBV28; possibly TRBD1 for D (5 bases). Deletions cut 3 bases from V and 0 bases from J, with 11 bases between. This CDR3 has 15 amino acids. Germline-derived CDR1 and CDR2 are MDHEN and SYDVKM. As DNA, the CDR3 is TGTGCCAGCAGTTTCAGACAGCACATGAACACTGAAGCTTTCTTT. This sequence encodes CASSFRQHMNTEAFF.

This CDR3 reads CATKGQGFGTQYF. The DNA for the CDR3 is TGTGCCACCAAAGGACAAGGGTTCGGGACCCAGTACTTC. The J gene is TRBJ2-5, the V gene TRBV27; a possible D gene is TRBD1 (5 bases). CDR1 MNHEY and CDR2 SMNVEV come from the germline V gene (reference sequence). V dropped 10 bases and J dropped 7 bases, with 19 bases sitting between them. CDR3 length equals 13 residues.

The rearrangement uses TRBV28 and TRBJ2-7; no clear D gene. The J call may be in error: the DNA end matches TRBJ2-1 better. This CDR3 is 12 amino acids long. CDR1 and CDR2 from the germline V gene are MDHEN and SYDVKM. CDR3 sequence (DNA): TGTGCCAGCAGTTCTCGGCTCGGTGAGCAGTTCTTC. Protein sequence: CASSSRLGEQFF.

This sequence joins TRBV10-2 and TRBJ2-7, with D perhaps TRBD1 or TRBD2 (5 bases each). V was clipped by 6 bases and J by 2 bases, with 11 bases between them. This CDR3 has 13 amino acids. Germline loops: CDR1 WSHSY, CDR2 SAAADI. CDR3 DNA sequence: TGCGCCAGCAGCGCCGGGACGACCTACGAGCAGTACTTC. It encodes CASSAGTTYEQYF.

This clonotype was observed at least ten times. V gene TRBV30 combines with J gene TRBJ2-5; no definite D call. Germline V gene data show CDR1 as GTSNPN and CDR2 as SVGIG (reference sequence). This CDR3 has 11 residues. V was cut by 3 bases and J by 2 bases, with 4 bases left in between. The DNA for the CDR3 is TGTGCCTGGAGACAACAAGAGACCCAGTACTTC. The encoded protein is CAWRQQETQYF. Together with reference TRBV30 and TRBJ2-5, the CDR3 gives the full variable domain: SQTIHQWPATLVQPVGSPLSLECTVEGTSNPNLYWYRQAAGRGLQLLFYSVGIGQISSEVPQNLSASRPQDRQFILSSKKLLLSDSGFYLCAWRQQETQYFGPGTRLLVL.

The rearrangement joins TRBV7-8 to TRBJ2-6, with 7 bases lining up with TRBD1. This CDR3 is built from 17 residues. With V trimmed by 6 bases and J by 1 base, 9 bases remained unmatched. From germline, CDR1 is SGHVS and CDR2 FQNEAQ. The DNA of the CDR3 is TGTGCCAGCAGTTACTCGCAGGACAGGTCTGGGGCCAACGTCCTGACTTTC. This gives the protein CASSYSQDRSGANVLTF.

This clonotype was found many times. Mismatch with germline at one junction end may stem from a read error. The chain employs TRBV19 and TRBJ1-1; D is possibly TRBD1 (6 bases). Germline CDR1 and CDR2: LNHDA and SQIVND (reference sequence). The CDR3 consists of 9 residues. The CDR3 DNA reads TGTGCCAGTGGGGACACTTCGGTCTTT. Residues: CASGDTSVF.

The chain recombines TRBV6-5 with TRBJ2-7; 8 bases are a match to TRBD1. Germline V gene lookup returns CDR1 MNHEY and CDR2 SVGAGI. Unmatched junction bases numbered 6, after V lost 5 bases and J lost 6 bases. The CDR3 has 13 residues. The CDR3 reads CASSARGRGEQYF. DNA of the CDR3: TGTGCCAGCAGTGCCAGGGGGCGCGGCGAGCAGTACTTC.

This clonotype was detected only a few times. CDR3 residues: CASSLSDRTAYSYEQYF. CDR3 DNA: TGTGCCAGCAGTTTATCTGACAGGACGGCGTACTCCTACGAGCAGTACTTC. The chain joins TRBV28 to TRBJ2-7; a weak D match, TRBD1 (6 bases). Trimming took 1 base from V and 0 from J, leaving 16 bases between them. CDR3 length equals 17 residues. Looked up from germline, CDR1 is MDHEN and CDR2 is SYDVKM.

This clonotype was observed a few times. The rearrangement links TRBV2 to TRBJ1-2; D is uncertain. Trimming left V 6 bases short and J 4 bases short, with 12 bases between. This CDR3 spans 13 amino acids. Germline CDR1 SNHLY, CDR2 FYNNEI. CDR3 residues: CASSESVGYGYTF. In nucleotides, the CDR3 is TGTGCCAGCAGCGAGTCGGTTGGCTATGGCTACACCTTC.

The V call is TRBV13, the J call TRBJ1-1; no reliable D call. CDR1 is PRHDT, CDR2 FYEKMQ, per germline (reference sequence). The CDR3 is made up of 15 amino acids. The germline V and J ends were trimmed by 0 bases and 4 bases, with 12 bases remaining between them. The CDR3, as DNA: TGTGCCAGCAGCTTAGGGGTGGGCTGGGGCACTGAAGCTTTCTTT. Translating it yields CASSLGVGWGTEAFF.

V usage is TRBV4-2 and J usage is TRBJ2-2; no definite D call. Germline V gene sequence: CDR1 LGHNA, CDR2 YNFKEQ. V was shortened by 0 bases and J by 4 bases, with 6 bases between the two germline ends. The CDR3 loop spans 14 amino acids. The chain's CDR3 is CASSQDRGTGELFF. As DNA, the CDR3 is TGTGCCAGCAGCCAAGATAGAGGCACCGGGGAGCTGTTTTTT.

The V and J genes are TRBV28 and TRBJ1-2, with TRBD1 matching over 9 bases. Per germline, CDR1 MDHEN and CDR2 SYDVKM. The CDR3 is made up of 12 amino acids. V trimming: 3 bases; J trimming: 11 bases; junction bases outside the gene matches: 4. CDR3 DNA: TGTGCCAGCAGTTTTTACAGGGGGCGTTACACCTTC. Protein product: CASSFYRGRYTF.

This clonotype was observed many times. The chain carries TRBV7-2 and TRBJ2-1, with D possibly matching TRBD1 (5 bases). Germline lookup yields CDR1 SGHTA and CDR2 FQGNSA. Between the trimmed V and J ends, which lost 5 bases and 3 bases, there was a span of 8 bases. The CDR3 consists of 13 residues. The CDR3 DNA is TGTGCCAGCAGCCGTCAGGGCTACAATGAGCAGTTCTTC. Its protein product is CASSRQGYNEQFF.

The V call is TRBV7-2, the J call TRBJ2-5; possibly TRBD1 or TRBD2 for D (5 bases each). Germline CDR1 reads SGHTA; CDR2 reads FQGNSA. The CDR3 runs to 13 residues. The V gene lost 6 bases and the J gene lost 4 bases, with 12 bases spanning the gap. The CDR3 loop is CASSRGPRETQYF. In nucleotides, the CDR3 is TGTGCCAGCAGTCGGGGACCCAGAGAGACCCAGTACTTC.

This clonotype was detected only a few times. V usage is TRBV20-1 and J usage is TRBJ1-1; D is perhaps TRBD1 (6 bases). V was cut by 5 bases and J by 5 bases, with 21 bases left in between. This CDR3 has 15 residues. The germline V gene has CDR1 DFQATT and CDR2 SNEGSKA (reference sequence). Here the CDR3 reads CSAEQGKIAGTEAFF. CDR3 DNA sequence: TGCAGTGCTGAGCAGGGGAAGATAGCGGGAACTGAAGCTTTCTTT.

A note on this clonotype: A read error may account for a junction end that differs from germline. The CDR3 sequence is CASSPSNAGTEAFF. CDR3 bases: TGCGCCAGCAGCCCGTCGAACGCGGGCACTGAGGCTTTCTTT. The chain joins TRBV5-1 to TRBJ1-1; D not certain. Germline values: CDR1 SGHRS, CDR2 YFSETQ. This CDR3 has 14 amino acids.

This chain connects TRBV12-3 or TRBV12-4 to TRBJ2-2; 15 bases match TRBD2. The CDR3 has 20 residues. The ends lost 5 bases at V and 1 base at J; junction bases unmatched: 11. The DNA for the CDR3 is TGTGCCAGCAGTACTTTCCCGGGACTAGCGGGGGGACGGAACACCGGGGAGCTGTTTTTT. Amino acid sequence: CASSTFPGLAGGRNTGELFF.

The chain carries TRBV7-3 and TRBJ1-1; no clear D. Trimming cost V 1 base and J 4 bases, with 7 bases left between them. Per the germline V gene, CDR1 is SGHTA and CDR2 is FQGTGA. The CDR3 runs to 13 residues. This CDR3 reads CASSLSQLTEAFF. The CDR3 bases are TGTGCCAGCAGCTTAAGTCAGCTCACTGAAGCTTTCTTT. Combining the CDR3 with reference TRBV7-3 and TRBJ1-1 gives the whole variable domain GAGVSQTPSNKVTEKGKYVELRCDPISGHTALYWYRQSLGQGPEFLIYFQGTGAADDSGLPNDRFFAVRPEGSVSTLKIQRTERGDSAVYLCASSLSQLTEAFFGQGTRLTVV.

The rearrangement links TRBV9 to TRBJ2-1, with D perhaps given as TRBD1 or TRBD2 (6 bases each). Trimming took 0 bases from V and 9 from J, leaving 13 bases between them. CDR1 SGDLS and CDR2 YYNGEE come from the germline V gene. The CDR3 extends over 14 amino acids. The CDR3, as DNA: TGTGCCAGCAGCGTAGGTGGGGGGCGAGGTGAGCAGTTCTTC. Its translation is CASSVGGGRGEQFF.

The table lists this clonotype with a few counts. The junction departs from germline at one end; a sequencing error may be responsible. The V and J genes are TRBV14 and TRBJ2-1; either TRBD1 or TRBD2 may supply D (5 bases each). Germline V CDR1 and CDR2: SGHDN, FVKESK. This CDR3 region has 14 residues. The CDR3 bases are TGTGCCAGCAGACTGGGACGCGGATACAATGGGCAGTTCTTC. Its translation is CASRLGRGYNGQFF.

A few counts support this clonotype. V is TRBV28 and J is TRBJ1-1; the D gene is possibly TRBD1 (6 bases). The CDR3 is made up of 18 amino acids. V lost 1 base to trimming and J lost 5 bases, with 23 bases between them. Germline CDR1 MDHEN, CDR2 SYDVKM. The CDR3 protein is CASSLSLYRVRVRTEAFF. CDR3 nucleotides: TGTGCCAGCAGTTTATCGCTTTACAGGGTTAGGGTGAGGACTGAAGCTTTCTTT. The whole variable domain, filled in from reference TRBV28 and TRBJ1-1, reads DVKVTQSSRYLVKRTGEKVFLECVQDMDHENMFWYRQDPGLGLRLIYFSYDVKMKEKGDIPEGYSVSREKKERFSLILESASTNQTSMYLCASSLSLYRVRVRTEAFFGQGTRLTVV.

Concerning this clonotype itself: This likely comes from a read error, as the CDR3 has no conserved phenylalanine or tryptophan at its end. The chain recombines TRBV29-1 with TRBJ2-2; 7 bases line up with TRBD2. V shed 4 bases and J 0 bases; nucleotides not matched to a gene: 5. This CDR3 is built from 15 residues. The germline V gene encodes CDR1 SQVTM and CDR2 ANQGSEA. The CDR3 DNA is TGCAGCGTTGGGAACAGCGGGGCGAACACCGGGGAGCTGTTTTCT. Protein sequence: CSVGNSGANTGELFS.

The chain employs TRBV7-6 and TRBJ2-2; a weak D match, TRBD2 (6 bases). The germline V gene encodes CDR1 SGHVS and CDR2 FNYEAQ. V lost 8 bases and J 6 bases, leaving 10 bases between the germline ends. This CDR3 has 12 residues. The CDR3 nucleotides are TGTGCCAGCGGCGGGGTTGCCGGGGAGCTGTTTTTT. It yields the protein CASGGVAGELFF. The whole variable domain, remainder taken from reference TRBV7-6 and TRBJ2-2, is GAGVSQSPRYKVTKRGQDVALRCDPISGHVSLYWYRQALGQGPEFLTYFNYEAQQDKSGLPNDRFSAERPEGSISTLTIQRTEQRDSAMYRCASGGVAGELFFGEGSRLTVL.

This clonotype showed up just once. The rearrangement joins TRBV7-3 to TRBJ2-1; 9 bases are a match to TRBD2. With 4 bases clipped from V and 2 bases from J, the junction kept 9 bases outside the gene matches. There are 17 residues in the CDR3. In germline, CDR1 is SGHTA, CDR2 FQGTGA. This CDR3 is CASSSRLASGAYNEQFF. The CDR3 nucleotides are TGTGCCAGCAGCTCCCGTTTGGCTAGCGGGGCCTACAATGAGCAGTTCTTC.

This clonotype occurred many times. The chain has TRBV29-1 and TRBJ1-1; the D is unclear. Per the germline V gene, CDR1 is SQVTM and CDR2 is ANQGSEA. This CDR3 contains 11 residues. V shed 4 bases and J shed 2 bases, with 5 bases lying between them. CDR3 amino acids: CSVAENTEAFF. As DNA, the CDR3 is TGCAGCGTTGCGGAAAACACTGAAGCTTTCTTT. Full variable domain (outside the CDR3, taken from reference TRBV29-1 and TRBJ1-1): SAVISQKPSRDICQRGTSLTIQCQVDSQVTMMFWYRQQPGQSLTLIATANQGSEATYESGFVIDKFPISRPNLTFSTLTVSNMSPEDSSIYLCSVAENTEAFFGQGTRLTVV.